This TCR beta chain was recorded in a study of cytomegalovirus exposure and HLA in healthy donors. The CDR3 length is 16 residues. Germline values: CDR1 SGHRS, CDR2 YFSETQ. V was cut by 5 bases and J by 6 bases, with 18 bases left in between. This clone was counted only a few times. Primers: 60 Vbeta forward and 13 Jbeta reverse. Profiled with immunoSEQ multiplex PCR; TCRdb holds only in-frame clones, not every one. The sample consists of tens of thousands of clones, 70% to 80% of them appearing once. The V gene is TRBV5-1, the J gene TRBJ1-6; a possible D gene is TRBD1 (6 bases). The sequence was obtained from a woman aged 35 to 49 in good health and CMV-seropositive. The sequencing input was PBMCs. The CDR3 is CASRLTLTGFNSPLHF. In DNA, the CDR3 is TGCGCCAGCAGACTTACCCTGACAGGATTTAATTCACCCCTCCACTTT. Together with reference TRBV5-1 and TRBJ1-6, the CDR3 gives the full variable domain: KAGVTQTPRYLIKTRGQQVTLSCSPISGHRSVSWYQQTPGQGLQFLFEYFSETQRNKGNFPGRFSGRQFSNSRSEMNVSTLELGDSALYLCASRLTLTGFNSPLHFGNGTRLTVT.